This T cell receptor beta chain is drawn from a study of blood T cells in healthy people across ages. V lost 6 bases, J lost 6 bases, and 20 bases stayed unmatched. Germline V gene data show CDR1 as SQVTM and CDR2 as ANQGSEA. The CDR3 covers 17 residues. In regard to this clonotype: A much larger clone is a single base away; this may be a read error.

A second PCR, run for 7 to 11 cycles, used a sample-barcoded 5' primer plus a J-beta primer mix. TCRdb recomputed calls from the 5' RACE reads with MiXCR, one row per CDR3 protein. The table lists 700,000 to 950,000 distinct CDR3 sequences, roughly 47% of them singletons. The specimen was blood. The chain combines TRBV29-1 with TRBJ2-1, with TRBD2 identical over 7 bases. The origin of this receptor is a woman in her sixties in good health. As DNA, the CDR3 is TGCAGCGTGCACCCCGGACTAGTGAGTGGGGAAGGCAATGAGCAGTTCTTC. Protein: CSVHPGLVSGEGNEQFF.